Each of the 11 T cell receptor beta chains below was sequenced from the same sample in a study of blood T cell repertoires in COVID-19. Here immunoSEQ multiplex PCR was the method, and the copy in TCRdb shows in-frame clones only, minus some. Of under 200,000 clones in the sample, almost 90% are singletons; the top ten hold around 1.7%. Sequenced: peripheral blood. Every receptor here comes from a young man with active or convalescent COVID-19.

The rearrangement joins TRBV11-3 to TRBJ2-3, with 10 bases identical to TRBD2. The CDR3 is made up of 15 amino acids. Germline loops: CDR1 SGHNT, CDR2 YENEEA. After removal of 4 bases from V and 3 bases from J, the junction contained 4 bases not matched to a gene. CDR3: CASSSGLAVTDTQYF. The DNA for the CDR3 is TGTGCCAGCAGCTCAGGACTAGCGGTGACAGATACGCAGTATTTT.

This chain uses TRBV19 with TRBJ2-1; 8 nucleotides align to TRBD2. Germline V CDR1 and CDR2: LNHDA, SQIVND (reference sequence). V lost 7 bases and J lost 9; bases outside the gene matches: 14. The CDR3 sequence is 15 residues long. The CDR3 is CASTTGGTLSGEQFF. CDR3 DNA: TGTGCCAGTACCACGGGGGGGACTCTAAGCGGTGAGCAGTTCTTC.

The V and J genes are TRBV10-3 and TRBJ1-1; a possible D gene is TRBD1 (5 bases). Trimming shortened V by 3 bases and J by 3 bases, and 11 bases separated the two germline ends. This CDR3 region has 14 residues. In germline, CDR1 is ENHRY, CDR2 SYGVKD. CDR3 in DNA: TGTGCCATCAGTGATAGGGGCAGGGACACTGAAGCTTTCTTT. Encoded protein: CAISDRGRDTEAFF.

The rearrangement uses TRBV3-1 (or the pseudogene TRBV3-2) and TRBJ1-2; TRBD1 is a possible D gene (5 bases). Germline CDR1 and CDR2: LGHDT and YNNKEL (reference sequence). The CDR3 is 15 residues long. The germline V and J ends were trimmed by 3 bases and 1 base, with 12 bases remaining between them. DNA for the CDR3: TGTGCCAGCAGCCACAGAAACAGGAATAACTATGGCTACACCTTC. This sequence encodes CASSHRNRNNYGYTF.

This clone was observed a single time. The gene calls are TRBV27 and TRBJ2-3, with TRBD2 identical over 7 bases. This CDR3 is built from 15 residues. Germline-derived CDR1 and CDR2 are MNHEY and SMNVEV (reference sequence). V was pared by 1 base and J by 2 bases, with 3 bases of the junction left unmatched. DNA for the CDR3: TGTGCCAGCAGTTTATGGGCGGGAGACACAGATACGCAGTATTTT. Amino acid sequence: CASSLWAGDTDTQYF.

The chain carries TRBV3-1 (or the pseudogene TRBV3-2) and TRBJ2-3; 9 bases match TRBD2. The J segment lost 0 bases and the V segment lost 2 bases, leaving 3 bases of the junction unmatched. CDR1 LGHDT and CDR2 YNNKEL come from the germline V gene (reference sequence). This CDR3 region has 16 residues. The CDR3 spells CASSQRLAASTDTQYF. The CDR3 bases are TGTGCCAGCAGCCAACGACTAGCGGCTAGCACAGATACGCAGTATTTT.

The chain couples TRBV7-8 to TRBJ1-2, with D unresolved. The CDR3 length is 14 residues. V shed 4 bases and J shed 2 bases, with 11 bases lying between them. CDR1 and CDR2 (germline): SGHVS, FQNEAQ. The CDR3, as DNA: TGTGCCAGCAGCTCGGTTGAGAAAAACTATGGCTACACCTTC. Amino acid sequence: CASSSVEKNYGYTF. Supplemented by reference TRBV7-8 and TRBJ1-2, the full variable domain reads GAGVSQSPRYKVAKRGQDVALRCDPISGHVSLFWYQQALGQGPEFLTYFQNEAQLDKSGLPSDRFFAERPEGSVSTLKIQRTQQEDSAVYLCASSSVEKNYGYTFGSGTRLTVV.

J is TRBJ1-2 and V is TRBV24-1; TRBD1 is a possible D gene (5 bases). Germline assignment: CDR1 KGHDR and CDR2 SFDVKD. This CDR3 comprises 17 residues. Trimming pared 4 bases from V and 4 bases from J, leaving 21 bases between. The CDR3 DNA reads TGTGCCACCAGTGACCCAACGCGGGGCTCAAGCAGCTATGGCTACACCTTC. Protein: CATSDPTRGSSSYGYTF.

The chain joins TRBV12-5 to TRBJ1-2; no reliable D call. Trimming left V 3 bases short and J 7 bases short, with 9 bases between. Germline V CDR1 and CDR2: LGHNT, FRNRAP. This CDR3 is built from 12 residues. CDR3 loop: CASGFLVGGYTF. CDR3 nucleotides: TGTGCTAGTGGTTTCCTAGTTGGTGGCTACACCTTC.

The chain is built from TRBV6-2 or TRBV6-3 and TRBJ1-2; the match to TRBD1 covers 7 bases. Germline CDR1 reads MNHEY; CDR2 reads SVGEGT. The trim removed 6 bases at V and 5 bases at J, leaving 6 bases unmatched. The length of the CDR3 is 13 residues. Here the CDR3 reads CASSLGTAYGYTF. CDR3 sequence (DNA): TGTGCCAGCAGCCTCGGGACAGCATATGGCTACACCTTC.

The chain has TRBV5-1 and TRBJ1-1; the D is unclear. Germline CDR1 and CDR2: SGHRS and YFSETQ. The CDR3 spans 11 residues. Between the trimmed V and J ends, which lost 0 bases and 11 bases, there was a span of 8 bases. The CDR3 protein is CASSLGATAFF. CDR3 coding DNA: TGCGCCAGCAGCTTGGGGGCCACGGCTTTCTTT.